In this sample, the clone carrying this TCR beta chain turned up a few times. Its specificity is unknown. This specimen comes from a study of Graves' ophthalmopathy and Graves' hyperthyroidism. Germline-derived CDR1 and CDR2 are DFQATT and SNEGSKA (reference sequence). Trimming shortened V by 7 bases and J by 4 bases, and 13 bases separated the two germline ends. This CDR3 is built from 12 residues. Regarding the study as a whole: Blood was where most expanded thyroid clonotypes above 0.001 frequency also turned up.

Amplified material comprised TCR beta CDR3 regions derived from RNA transcripts. The workflow started with a first-round RT-PCR run with HTBI primers and then moved on to a second-round multiplex PCR. Via MiXCR, TCRdb re-called the multiplex PCR reads, giving one row per CDR3 protein. The sample holds almost 750,000 distinct CDR3 sequences; around 40% are singletons and the top ten take 35% to 55%. Source material: peripheral blood. This chain links TRBV20-1 with TRBJ2-5; D may be TRBD2 (6 bases). The sequence derives from an adult man with Graves' ophthalmopathy. Written as DNA, the CDR3 is TGCAGTGTCGGAGGGCCGGGAGAGACCCAGTACTTC. Protein sequence: CSVGGPGETQYF.